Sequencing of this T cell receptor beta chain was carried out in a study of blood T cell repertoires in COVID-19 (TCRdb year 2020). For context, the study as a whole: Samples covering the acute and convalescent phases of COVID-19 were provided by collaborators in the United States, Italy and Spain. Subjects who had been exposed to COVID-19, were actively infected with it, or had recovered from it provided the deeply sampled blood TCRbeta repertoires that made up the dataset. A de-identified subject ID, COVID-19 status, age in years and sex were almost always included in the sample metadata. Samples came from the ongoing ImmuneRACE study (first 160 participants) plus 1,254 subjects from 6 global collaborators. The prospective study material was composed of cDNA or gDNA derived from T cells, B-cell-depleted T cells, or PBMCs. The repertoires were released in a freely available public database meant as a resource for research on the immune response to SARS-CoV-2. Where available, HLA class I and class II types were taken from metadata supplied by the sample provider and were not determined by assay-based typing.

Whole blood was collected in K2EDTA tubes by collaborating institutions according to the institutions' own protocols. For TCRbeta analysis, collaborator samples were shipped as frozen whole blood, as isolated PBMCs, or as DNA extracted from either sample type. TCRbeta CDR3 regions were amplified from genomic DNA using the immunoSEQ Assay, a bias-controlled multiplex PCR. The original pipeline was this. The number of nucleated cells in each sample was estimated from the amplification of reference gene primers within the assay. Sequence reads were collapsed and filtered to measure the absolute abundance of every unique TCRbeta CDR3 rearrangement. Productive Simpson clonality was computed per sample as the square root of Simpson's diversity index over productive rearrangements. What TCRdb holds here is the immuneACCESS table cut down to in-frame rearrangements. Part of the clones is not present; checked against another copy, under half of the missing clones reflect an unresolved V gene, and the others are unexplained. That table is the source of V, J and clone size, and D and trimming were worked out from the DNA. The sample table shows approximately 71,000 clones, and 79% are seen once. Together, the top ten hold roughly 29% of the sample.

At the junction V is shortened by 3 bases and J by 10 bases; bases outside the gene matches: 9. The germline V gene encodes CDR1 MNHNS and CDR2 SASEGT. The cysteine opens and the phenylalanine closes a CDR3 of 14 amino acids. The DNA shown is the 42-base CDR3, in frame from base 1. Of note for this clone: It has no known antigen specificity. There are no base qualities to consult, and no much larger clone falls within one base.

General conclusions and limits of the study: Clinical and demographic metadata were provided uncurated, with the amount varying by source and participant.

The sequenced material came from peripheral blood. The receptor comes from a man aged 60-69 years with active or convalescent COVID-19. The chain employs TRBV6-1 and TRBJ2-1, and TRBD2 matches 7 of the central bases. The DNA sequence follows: TGTGCCAGCAGTGAGGGGACTATGTTGGTCGAGCAGTTCTTC. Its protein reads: CASSEGTMLVEQFF.